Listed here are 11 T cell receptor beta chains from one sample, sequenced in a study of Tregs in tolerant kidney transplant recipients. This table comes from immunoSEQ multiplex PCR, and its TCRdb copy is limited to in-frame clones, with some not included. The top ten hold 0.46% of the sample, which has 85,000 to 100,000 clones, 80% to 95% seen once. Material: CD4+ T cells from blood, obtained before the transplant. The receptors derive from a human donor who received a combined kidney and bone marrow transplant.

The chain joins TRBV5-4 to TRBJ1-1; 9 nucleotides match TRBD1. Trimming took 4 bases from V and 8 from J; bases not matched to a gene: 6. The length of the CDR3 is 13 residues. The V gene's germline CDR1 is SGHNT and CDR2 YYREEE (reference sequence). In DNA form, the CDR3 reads TGTGCCAGCAGCCCGGGGACAGGGCTCGAAGCTTTCTTT. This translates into CASSPGTGLEAFF.

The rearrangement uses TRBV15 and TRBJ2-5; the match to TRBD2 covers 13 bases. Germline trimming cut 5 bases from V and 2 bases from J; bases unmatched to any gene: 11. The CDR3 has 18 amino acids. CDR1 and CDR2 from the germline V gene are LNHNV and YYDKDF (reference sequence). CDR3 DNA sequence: TGTGCCACCAGCGGCATGTCTCCGGGACTAGCGGGGCAAGAGACCCAGTACTTC. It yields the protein CATSGMSPGLAGQETQYF. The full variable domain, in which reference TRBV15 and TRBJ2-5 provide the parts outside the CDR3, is DAMVIQNPRYQVTQFGKPVTLSCSQTLNHNVMYWYQQKSSQAPKLLFHYYDKDFNNEADTPDNFQSRRPNTSFCFLDIRSPGLGDTAMYLCATSGMSPGLAGQETQYFGPGTRLLVL.

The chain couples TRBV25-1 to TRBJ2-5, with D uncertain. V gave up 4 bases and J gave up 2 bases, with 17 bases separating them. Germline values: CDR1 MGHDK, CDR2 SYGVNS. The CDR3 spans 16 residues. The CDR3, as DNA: TGTGCCAGCAGTGTCGGCGCAGGTTCGCCTCAAGAGACCCAGTACTTC. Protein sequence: CASSVGAGSPQETQYF.

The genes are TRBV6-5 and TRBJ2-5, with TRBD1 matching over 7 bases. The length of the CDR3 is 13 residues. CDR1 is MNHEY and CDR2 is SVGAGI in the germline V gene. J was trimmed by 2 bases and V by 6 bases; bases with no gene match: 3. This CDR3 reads CASSTDRQETQYF. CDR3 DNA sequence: TGTGCCAGCAGCACGGACAGGCAAGAGACCCAGTACTTC.

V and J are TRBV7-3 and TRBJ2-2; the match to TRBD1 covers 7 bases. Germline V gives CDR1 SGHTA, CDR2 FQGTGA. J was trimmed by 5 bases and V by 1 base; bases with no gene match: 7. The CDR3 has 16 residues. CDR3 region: CASSLRTGWGTGELFF. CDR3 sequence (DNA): TGTGCCAGCAGCTTAAGGACAGGTTGGGGGACCGGGGAGCTGTTTTTT.

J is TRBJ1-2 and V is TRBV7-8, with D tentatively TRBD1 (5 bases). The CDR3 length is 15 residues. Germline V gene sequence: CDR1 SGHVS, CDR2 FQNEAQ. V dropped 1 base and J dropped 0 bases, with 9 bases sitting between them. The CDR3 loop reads CASSLGQTANYGYTF. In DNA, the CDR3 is TGTGCCAGCAGCTTAGGGCAGACAGCTAACTATGGCTACACCTTC.

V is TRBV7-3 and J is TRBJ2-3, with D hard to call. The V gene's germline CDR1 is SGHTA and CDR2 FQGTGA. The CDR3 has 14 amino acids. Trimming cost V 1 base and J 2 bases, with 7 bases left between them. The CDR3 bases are TGTGCCAGCAGCTTAAGCCACACCACAGATACGCAGTATTTT. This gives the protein CASSLSHTTDTQYF. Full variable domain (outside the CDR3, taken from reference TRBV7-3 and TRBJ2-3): GAGVSQTPSNKVTEKGKYVELRCDPISGHTALYWYRQSLGQGPEFLIYFQGTGAADDSGLPNDRFFAVRPEGSVSTLKIQRTERGDSAVYLCASSLSHTTDTQYFGPGTRLTVL.

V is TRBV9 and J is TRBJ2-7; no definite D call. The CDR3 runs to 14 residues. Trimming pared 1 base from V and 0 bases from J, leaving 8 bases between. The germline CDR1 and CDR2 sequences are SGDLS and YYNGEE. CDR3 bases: TGTGCCAGCAGCGTAACCACGAGCTCCTACGAGCAGTACTTC. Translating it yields CASSVTTSSYEQYF.

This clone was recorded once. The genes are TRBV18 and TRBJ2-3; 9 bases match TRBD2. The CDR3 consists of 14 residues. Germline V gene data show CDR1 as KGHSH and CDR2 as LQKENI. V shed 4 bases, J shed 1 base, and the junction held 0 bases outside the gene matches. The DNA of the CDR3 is TGTGCCAGCTCACAGCGGGGGGGCACAGATACGCAGTATTTT. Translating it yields CASSQRGGTDTQYF.

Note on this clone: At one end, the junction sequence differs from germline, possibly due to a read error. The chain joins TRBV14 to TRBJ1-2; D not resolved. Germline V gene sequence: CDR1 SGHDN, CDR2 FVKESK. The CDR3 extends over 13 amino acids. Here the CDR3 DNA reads TGTGCCAGCAGTCAAGAGAGCTTTTATGGCTACACCTTC. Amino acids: CASSQESFYGYTF.

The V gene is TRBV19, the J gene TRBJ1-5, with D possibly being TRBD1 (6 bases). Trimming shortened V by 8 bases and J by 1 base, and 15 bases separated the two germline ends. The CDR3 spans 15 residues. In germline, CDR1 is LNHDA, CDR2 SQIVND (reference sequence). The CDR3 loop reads CASHSGVASNQPQHF. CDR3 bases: TGTGCCAGTCACTCAGGGGTGGCGAGCAATCAGCCCCAGCATTTT.